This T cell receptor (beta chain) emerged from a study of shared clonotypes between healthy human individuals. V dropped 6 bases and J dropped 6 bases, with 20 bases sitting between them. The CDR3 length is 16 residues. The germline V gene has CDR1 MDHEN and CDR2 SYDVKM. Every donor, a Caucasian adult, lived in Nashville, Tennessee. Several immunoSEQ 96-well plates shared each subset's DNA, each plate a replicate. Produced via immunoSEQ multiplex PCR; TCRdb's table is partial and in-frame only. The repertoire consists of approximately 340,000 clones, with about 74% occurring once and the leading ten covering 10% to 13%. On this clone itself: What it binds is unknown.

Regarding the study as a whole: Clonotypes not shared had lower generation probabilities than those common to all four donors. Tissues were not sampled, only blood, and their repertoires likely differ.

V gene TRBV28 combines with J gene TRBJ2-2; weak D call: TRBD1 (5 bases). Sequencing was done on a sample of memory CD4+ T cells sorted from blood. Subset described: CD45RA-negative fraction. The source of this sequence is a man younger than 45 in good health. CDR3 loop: CASSSWAGWGPGELFF. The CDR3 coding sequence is TGTGCCAGCAGCTCCTGGGCCGGTTGGGGCCCCGGGGAGCTGTTTTTT. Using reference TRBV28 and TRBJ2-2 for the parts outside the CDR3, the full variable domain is DVKVTQSSRYLVKRTGEKVFLECVQDMDHENMFWYRQDPGLGLRLIYFSYDVKMKEKGDIPEGYSVSREKKERFSLILESASTNQTSMYLCASSSWAGWGPGELFFGEGSRLTVL.